This record looks at one TCR beta chain sequence and its context. These data are taken from a study of blood T cell repertoires in COVID-19. The germline V gene encodes CDR1 MNHEY and CDR2 SMNVEV (reference sequence). Trimming at V came to 3 bases and at J to 3 bases, leaving 2 bases not matched to a gene. This CDR3 contains 16 residues. Profiling relied on immunoSEQ multiplex PCR, and the TCRdb table lists in-frame clones only, not all of them. This table holds hundreds of thousands of clones, 70% to 90% found once. Sequencing was carried out using peripheral blood. This rearrangement joins TRBV27 to TRBJ2-6; TRBD1 matches at 10 bases. This clonotype originated in a human donor in a cohort sampled during active COVID-19. CDR3 protein: CASSLTGGYGANVLTF. CDR3 in DNA: TGTGCCAGCAGTTTGACAGGGGGCTATGGGGCCAACGTCCTGACTTTC.